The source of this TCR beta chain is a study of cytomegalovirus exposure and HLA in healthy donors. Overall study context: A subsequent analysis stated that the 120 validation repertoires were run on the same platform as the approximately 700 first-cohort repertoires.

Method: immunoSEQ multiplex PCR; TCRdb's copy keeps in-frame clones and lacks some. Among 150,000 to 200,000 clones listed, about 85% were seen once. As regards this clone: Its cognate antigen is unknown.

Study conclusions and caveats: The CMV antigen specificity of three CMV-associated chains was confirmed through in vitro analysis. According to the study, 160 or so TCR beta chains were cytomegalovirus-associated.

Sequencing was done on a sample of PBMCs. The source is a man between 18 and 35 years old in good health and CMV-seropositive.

The CDR3 loop is CASSREDSSGANVLTF. The DNA of the CDR3 is TGTGCCAGCAGCCGAGAAGACAGTTCTGGGGCCAACGTCCTGACTTTC. The V gene is TRBV4-2, the J gene TRBJ2-6, with a possible D match to TRBD1 (5 bases). Germline V gene sequence: CDR1 LGHNA, CDR2 YNFKEQ. Trimming pared 4 bases from V and 1 base from J, leaving 11 bases between. This CDR3 contains 16 residues.